Here is one TCR beta chain with its context. This sample was taken from a study of blood T cell repertoires in COVID-19. The overall study: The United States, Italy and Spain were the sources of the acute and convalescent COVID-19 samples. T cells, B-cell-depleted T cells, or PBMCs provided the cDNA or gDNA that served as material.

Original analysis: How many nucleated cells were present was estimated from reference gene primer amplification. Generated by immunoSEQ multiplex PCR, the TCRdb table keeps only in-frame clones and is missing some. V, J and clone size derive from that table, while D and trimming were established from the DNA sequence. The sample carries about 97,000 clones, about 90% recorded once. The CDR3 runs 14 residues. Germline CDR1 and CDR2: SGHTS and YDEGEE. The V gene lost 0 bases and the J gene lost 8 bases, with 14 bases spanning the gap. This rearrangement joins TRBV5-8 to TRBJ1-1, with unresolved D. The specimen sequenced was peripheral blood. The receptor was isolated from a man aged 45 to 65 with active COVID-19. The CDR3 loop is CASSLGIGRIEAFF. The DNA of the CDR3 is TGTGCCAGCAGCTTGGGAATTGGCCGTATCGAAGCTTTCTTT.